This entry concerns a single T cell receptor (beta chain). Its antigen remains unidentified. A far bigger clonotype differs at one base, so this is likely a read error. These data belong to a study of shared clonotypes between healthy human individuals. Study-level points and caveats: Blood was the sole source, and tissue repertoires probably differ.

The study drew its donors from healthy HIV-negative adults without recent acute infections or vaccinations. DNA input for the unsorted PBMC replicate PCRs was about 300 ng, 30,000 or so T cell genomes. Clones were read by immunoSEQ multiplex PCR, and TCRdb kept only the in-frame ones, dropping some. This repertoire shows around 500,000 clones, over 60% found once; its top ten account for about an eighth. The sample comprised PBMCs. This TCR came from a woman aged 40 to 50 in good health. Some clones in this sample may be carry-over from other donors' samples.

The CDR3 is CARTRGAYGYTF. CDR3 bases: TGTGCCAGGACCAGGGGGGCCTATGGCTACACCTTC. The gene calls are TRBV30 and TRBJ1-2, with 7 bases that match TRBD1. This CDR3 comprises 12 residues. J gave up 4 bases and V 8 bases, and 7 bases lay outside the gene matches. Per the germline V gene, CDR1 is GTSNPN and CDR2 is SVGIG (reference sequence).